This T cell receptor beta chain originates from a study of T cell repertoires in cytomegalovirus infection (dated by TCRdb to between 2017 and 2020). In the study overall: Recently identified HLA-C-restricted CMV epitopes, whose presentation resists viral immunomodulation, were targeted by peptide stimulations together with well-studied HLA-B-restricted epitopes. Donor HLA type was relevant to the analysis, because carriage of CMV infection together with the matching HLA type was indicated by public TCR beta signatures.

This clonotype was detected only a few times. The target of this receptor is not known. No per-base quality is available; no much larger clone lies one base away. The sample was run on an Illumina HiSeq 1500. The public reads were quality trimmed at Q25 with fastp and then assembled into clones with MiXCR by TCRdb, keeping productive beta chains. Each CDR3 protein appears once, grouped with its most common genes and DNA. In this sample the table shows about 740,000 distinct CDR3 sequences, approximately 33% of which occur a single time. The ten most abundant clones make up 15% to 20% of the sample. Reading the germline V gene (reference sequence) gives CDR1 LNHDA and CDR2 SQIVND. V and J are trimmed by 7 bases and 0 bases, and the gene matches miss 16 bases of the junction. Including cysteine and phenylalanine, the CDR3 has 19 amino acids. Left in the record is the CDR3 DNA by itself, 57 bases read in frame from the first base.

Study-level results and caveats: In both this cohort and an independent cohort of approximately 350 donors, the cumulative frequency of public TCR beta family members distinguished carriers of CMV infection plus the relevant HLA type. The ex vivo response was dominated by HLA-C-restricted CMV-specific TCR beta clonotypes, which also provided the single most frequent clonotype in two of eight donors.

This specimen's treatment or condition label, per the study, means: in vitro stimulation with specific CMV peptide epitopes to enrich CMV-specific T cells. This specimen was cultured PBMCs, taken from culture after CMV antigen stimulation. The chain employs TRBV19 and TRBJ2-4, and TRBD1 aligns with 9 junction nucleotides. The sequence came from a human donor in good health (CMV status not recorded). Some clones in this sample may be carry-over from other donors' samples. CDR3 sequence: CASTRKGQGTPEAKNIQYF. The DNA reads as follows: TGTGCCAGTACTAGGAAGGGACAGGGCACTCCGGAAGCCAAAAACATTCAGTACTTC. The CDR3, completed at both ends by the reference TRBV19 and TRBJ2-4 genes, gives the full variable domain DGGITQSPKYLFRKEGQNVTLSCEQNLNHDAMYWYRQDPGQGLRLIYYSQIVNDFQKGDIAEGYSVSREKKESFPLTVTSAQKNPTAFYLCASTRKGQGTPEAKNIQYFGAGTRLSVL.